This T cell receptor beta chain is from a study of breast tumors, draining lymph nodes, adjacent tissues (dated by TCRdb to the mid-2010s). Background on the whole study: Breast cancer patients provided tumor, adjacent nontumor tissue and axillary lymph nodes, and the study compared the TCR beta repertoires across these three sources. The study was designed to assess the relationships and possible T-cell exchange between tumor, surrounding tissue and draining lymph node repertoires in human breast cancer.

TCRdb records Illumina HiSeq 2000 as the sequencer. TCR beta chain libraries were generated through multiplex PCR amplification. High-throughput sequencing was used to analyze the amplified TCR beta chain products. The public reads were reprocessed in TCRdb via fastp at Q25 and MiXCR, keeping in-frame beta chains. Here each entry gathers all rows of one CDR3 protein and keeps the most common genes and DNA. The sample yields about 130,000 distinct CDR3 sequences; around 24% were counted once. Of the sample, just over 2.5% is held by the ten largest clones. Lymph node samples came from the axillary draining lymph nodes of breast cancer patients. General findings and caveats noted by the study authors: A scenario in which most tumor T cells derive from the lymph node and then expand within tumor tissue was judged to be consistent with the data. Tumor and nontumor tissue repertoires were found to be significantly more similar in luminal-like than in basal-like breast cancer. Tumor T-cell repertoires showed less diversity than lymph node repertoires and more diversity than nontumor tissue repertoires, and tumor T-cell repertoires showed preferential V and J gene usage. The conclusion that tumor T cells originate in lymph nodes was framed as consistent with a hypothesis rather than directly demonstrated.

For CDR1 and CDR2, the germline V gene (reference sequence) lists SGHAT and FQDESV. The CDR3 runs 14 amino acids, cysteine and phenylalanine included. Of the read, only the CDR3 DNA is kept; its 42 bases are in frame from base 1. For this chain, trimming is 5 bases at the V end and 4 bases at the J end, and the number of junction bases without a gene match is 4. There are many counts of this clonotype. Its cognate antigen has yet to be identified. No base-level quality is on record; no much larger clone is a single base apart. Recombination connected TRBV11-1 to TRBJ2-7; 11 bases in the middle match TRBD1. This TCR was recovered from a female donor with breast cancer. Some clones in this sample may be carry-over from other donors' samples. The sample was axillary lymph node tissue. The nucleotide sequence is TGTGCCAGCAGCCGAGGACAGGGGGCTTACGAGCAGTACTTC. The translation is CASSRGQGAYEQYF. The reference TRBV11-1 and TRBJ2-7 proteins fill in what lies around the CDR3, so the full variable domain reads EAEVAQSPRYKITEKSQAVAFWCDPISGHATLYWYRQILGQGPELLVQFQDESVVDDSQLPKDRFSAERLKGVDSTLKIQPAELGDSAMYLCASSRGQGAYEQYFGPGTRLTVT.